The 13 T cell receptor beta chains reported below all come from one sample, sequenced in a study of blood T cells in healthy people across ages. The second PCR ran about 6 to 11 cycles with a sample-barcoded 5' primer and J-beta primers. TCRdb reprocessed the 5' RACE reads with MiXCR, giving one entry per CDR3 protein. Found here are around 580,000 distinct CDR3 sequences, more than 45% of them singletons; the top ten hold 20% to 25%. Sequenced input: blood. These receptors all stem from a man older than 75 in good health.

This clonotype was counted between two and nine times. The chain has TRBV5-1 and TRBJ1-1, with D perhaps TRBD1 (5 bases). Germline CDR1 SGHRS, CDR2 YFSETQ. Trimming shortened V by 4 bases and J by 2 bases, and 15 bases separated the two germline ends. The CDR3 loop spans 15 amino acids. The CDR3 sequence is CASSRSGGENTEAFF. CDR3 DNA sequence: TGCGCCAGCAGCCGATCCGGGGGTGAAAACACTGAAGCTTTCTTT.

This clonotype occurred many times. The CDR3 region has the DNA TGTGCCAGCCCCCGAAGGAAGGGGGGGGGTCAGCCCCAGCATTTT. Translation: CASPRRKGGGQPQHF. This rearrangement joins TRBV6-6 to TRBJ1-5, with D possibly TRBD1 on 6 matching bases. From germline, CDR1 is MNHNY and CDR2 SVGAGI (reference sequence). V lost 8 bases and J lost 6, with 20 bases in between. This CDR3 region has 15 residues.

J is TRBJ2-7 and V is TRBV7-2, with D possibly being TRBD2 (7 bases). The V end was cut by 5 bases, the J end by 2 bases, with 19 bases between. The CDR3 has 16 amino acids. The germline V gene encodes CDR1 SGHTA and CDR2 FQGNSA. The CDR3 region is CASSPRGGGPTYEQYF. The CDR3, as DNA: TGTGCCAGCAGCCCTAGGGGAGGGGGACCGACCTACGAGCAGTACTTC.

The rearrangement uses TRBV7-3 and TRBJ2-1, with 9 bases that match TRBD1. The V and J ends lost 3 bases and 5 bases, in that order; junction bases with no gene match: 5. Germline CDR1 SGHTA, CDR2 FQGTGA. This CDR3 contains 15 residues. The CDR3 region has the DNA TGTGCCAGCAGCTTCTGGGACAGGGAGGACAATGAGCAGTTCTTC. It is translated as CASSFWDREDNEQFF.

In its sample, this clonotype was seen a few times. The CDR3 loop is CASSSRDHQNYGYTF. The CDR3 nucleotides read TGTGCCAGCAGCTCCCGGGACCACCAAAACTATGGCTACACCTTC. This chain joins TRBV13 and TRBJ1-2, with D perhaps matching TRBD1 (5 bases). The germline V and J ends were trimmed by 4 bases and 2 bases, with 14 bases remaining between them. The CDR3 covers 15 residues. CDR1 PRHDT and CDR2 FYEKMQ come from the germline V gene (reference sequence).

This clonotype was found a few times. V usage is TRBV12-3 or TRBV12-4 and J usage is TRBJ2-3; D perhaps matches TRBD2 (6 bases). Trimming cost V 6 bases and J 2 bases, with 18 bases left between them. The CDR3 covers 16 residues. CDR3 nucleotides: TGTGCCAGCAGCCTATTGGCGGGCGGGGACACAGATACGCAGTATTTT. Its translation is CASSLLAGGDTDTQYF.

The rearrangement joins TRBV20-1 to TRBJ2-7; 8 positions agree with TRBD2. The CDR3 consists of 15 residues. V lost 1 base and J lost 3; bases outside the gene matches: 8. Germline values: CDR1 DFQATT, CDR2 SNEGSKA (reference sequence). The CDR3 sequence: CSARATGTSNYEQYF. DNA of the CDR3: TGCAGTGCTAGAGCCACAGGGACTAGTAACTACGAGCAGTACTTC.

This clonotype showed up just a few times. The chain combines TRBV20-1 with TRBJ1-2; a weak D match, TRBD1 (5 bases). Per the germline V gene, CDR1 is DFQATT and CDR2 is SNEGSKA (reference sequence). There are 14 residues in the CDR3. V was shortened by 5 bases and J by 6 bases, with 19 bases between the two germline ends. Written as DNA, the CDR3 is TGCAGTGCTGACTCCGGGGGGAGCCCGCATGGCTACACCTTC. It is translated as CSADSGGSPHGYTF.

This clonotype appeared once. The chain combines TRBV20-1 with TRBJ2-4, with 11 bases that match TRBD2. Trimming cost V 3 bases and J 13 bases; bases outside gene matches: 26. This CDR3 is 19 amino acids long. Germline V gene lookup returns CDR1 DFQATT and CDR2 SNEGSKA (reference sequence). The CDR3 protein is CSASAPGVGLAGGLRGQYF. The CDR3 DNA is TGCAGTGCTAGTGCCCCTGGGGTTGGGCTAGCGGGGGGCCTACGAGGGCAGTACTTC.

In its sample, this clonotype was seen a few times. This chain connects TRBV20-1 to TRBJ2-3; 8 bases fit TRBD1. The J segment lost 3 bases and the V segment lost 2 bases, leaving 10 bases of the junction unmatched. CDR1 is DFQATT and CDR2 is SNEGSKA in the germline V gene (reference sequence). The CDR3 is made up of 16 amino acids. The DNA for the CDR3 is TGCAGTGCTAGAACCCGGACAGGGCCCCGTACAGATACGCAGTATTTT. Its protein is CSARTRTGPRTDTQYF.

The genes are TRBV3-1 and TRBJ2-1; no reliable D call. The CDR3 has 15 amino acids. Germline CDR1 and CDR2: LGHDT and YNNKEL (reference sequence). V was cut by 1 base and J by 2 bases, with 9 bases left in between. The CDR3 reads CASSQGLDPYNEQFF. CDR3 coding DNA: TGTGCCAGCAGCCAAGGCTTGGACCCCTACAATGAGCAGTTCTTC.

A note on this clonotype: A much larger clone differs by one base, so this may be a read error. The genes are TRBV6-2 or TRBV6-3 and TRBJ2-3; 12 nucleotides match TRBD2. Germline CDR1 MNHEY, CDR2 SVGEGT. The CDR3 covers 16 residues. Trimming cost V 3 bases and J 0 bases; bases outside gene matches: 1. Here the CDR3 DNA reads TGTGCCAGCAGTTATGGGACTAGCGGGAGCACAGATACGCAGTATTTT. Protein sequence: CASSYGTSGSTDTQYF.

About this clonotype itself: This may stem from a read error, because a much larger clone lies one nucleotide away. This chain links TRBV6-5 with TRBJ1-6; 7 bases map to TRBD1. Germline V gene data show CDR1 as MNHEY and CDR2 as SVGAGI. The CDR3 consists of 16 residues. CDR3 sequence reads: CASRRPGQSDNAPLHF. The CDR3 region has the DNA TGTGCCAGCAGACGCCCGGGACAGTCGGATAATGCACCCCTCCACTTT.